This is a list of T cell receptor beta chains from one sample in a study of response to subunit inactivated influenza vaccine. TCRdb used MiXCR to reprocess the RT-PCR reads, holding one entry per CDR3 protein. The sample consists of roughly 570,000 distinct CDR3 sequences, around 15% of them appearing once. The sample here was PBMCs from blood, taken about 12 days after vaccination. These receptors all stem from a man over 45 who received an inactivated influenza vaccine. The conserved cysteine and the conserved F or W are not part of the CDR3 here.

TRBJ1-6,TRBV12-3/TRBV12-4,ASSSLGISPLH
TRBJ2-2,TRBV6-5,ASSYGRGRTGELF
TRBJ1-1,TRBV20-1,SATGQDLLTEAF
TRBJ2-1,TRBV18,ASSQSSGSGDEQF
TRBJ2-1,TRBV11-2,ASSLGGDEQF
TRBJ2-1,TRBV4-2,ASSQAELAGENEQF
TRBJ2-5,TRBV7-2,ASSLETGDQETQY
TRBJ1-1,TRBV6-2/TRBV6-3,AVGEMNTEAF
TRBJ2-7,TRBV6-5,ASSYSTAYEQY
TRBJ1-2,TRBV6-1,ASSRTTVSGYGYT
TRBJ2-5,TRBV4-3,ASSPSTGTATQY
TRBJ2-1,TRBV24-1,ATSAAAAGGPSEQF
TRBJ1-4,TRBV20-1,SITGVNEKLF
TRBJ1-1,TRBV29-1,SVMGQGPEAF
TRBJ2-1,TRBV24-1,ATSDPQTGGHYNEQF
TRBJ2-1,TRBV28,ASTRGLSSYNEQF
TRBJ2-2,TRBV27,ASSRDRISTGELF
TRBJ2-2,TRBV20-1,SARDRRVGAGELF
TRBJ1-2,TRBV10-1,ASSDSPYGGRYT
TRBJ2-1,TRBV6-2/TRBV6-3,ASTPPYIAGSFDEQF
TRBJ2-7,TRBV6-2/TRBV6-3,ASSYSGTATYEQY
TRBJ1-1,TRBV20-1,SARITGERNEAF
TRBJ2-3,TRBV18,ASSPPVSTDTQY
TRBJ2-1,TRBV3-1,ASSHPRAPYNEQF
TRBJ2-7,TRBV12-3/TRBV12-4,ASSFSTLAYEQY
TRBJ1-5,TRBV28,ASLSNYNQPQH
TRBJ2-3,TRBV4-3,ASSQRWTGMGDTQY
TRBJ2-1,TRBV6-4,ASCPGYKREMRSGDEQF
TRBJ2-5,TRBV10-3,AIGTSGETQY
TRBJ1-5,TRBV20-1,SAIDRVYSNQPQH
TRBJ2-1,TRBV7-9,ASSYSGRAKDEQF
TRBJ2-7,TRBV12-3/TRBV12-4,ASTNARSYEQY
TRBJ2-1,TRBV5-6,ASSVADGEQF
TRBJ2-3,TRBV15,ATSREEVSFTDTQY